Listed below are T cell receptor beta chains from one sample, sequenced in a study of tumor-infiltrating lymphocytes in primary liver carcinoma. MiXCR was run by TCRdb on the multiplex PCR reads, yielding one entry per CDR3 protein. The table includes 150,000 to 200,000 distinct CDR3 sequences, around four fifths detected once. Material for sequencing was tumor tissue from primary liver carcinoma. The receptors shown here come from a man aged 40-49 years with primary liver carcinoma and hepatitis B virus infection. Each CDR3 is given with its conserved first and last residue. D genes are given only for firm matches. Clone size is not always given. Where it is, it says once, few, many or a class for expanded clones.

TRBJ1-2 | TRBV6-1 | . | . | 13 | CASSSFVDYGYTF | TGTGCCAGCTCTTCTTTCGTAGACTATGGCTACACCTTC
TRBJ2-7 | TRBV11-2 | . | . | 14 | CASSSNSNSHEQYF | TGTGCGAGCAGCTCTAACAGTAACTCCCACGAGCAGTACTTC
TRBJ2-7 | TRBV6-6 | . | . | 13 | CVSSSGTATEQYF | TGTGTCAGCAGTTCTGGGACGGCCACCGAGCAGTACTTC
TRBJ2-5 | TRBV11-1 | . | TRBD2 | 15 | CASTITGLAGETQYF | TGTGCCAGCACCATCACGGGACTAGCGGGGGAGACCCAGTACTTC
TRBJ2-1 | TRBV5-4 | few | TRBD2 | 16 | CASSLPKRDLRNEQFF | TGTGCCAGCAGCCTCCCAAAGCGGGACCTAAGGAATGAGCAGTTCTTC
TRBJ2-2 | TRBV5-4 | . | TRBD1 | 15 | CASSMAQGSTGELLF | TGTGCCAGCAGCATGGCACAGGGGAGCACCGGAGAGCTGTTGTTT
TRBJ2-7 | TRBV4-1 | . | . | 15 | CASNQGPSVYDEEYF | TGCGCCAGCAACCAAGGGCCTAGCGTGTACGACGAGGAGTACTTC
TRBJ2-3 | TRBV24-1 | . | . | 16 | CATSDLRAGCTDTQYF | TGTGCCACCAGTGATTTGCGAGCGGGTTGCACAGATACGCAGTATTTT
TRBJ2-7 | TRBV14 | . | . | 15 | CASSQAWTFSYERYF | TGTGCCAGCAGCCAGGCCTGGACATTTTCCTACGAGCGGTACTTC
TRBJ2-1 | TRBV29-1 | few | . | 10 | CSVKVYEQLF | TGCAGCGTGAAAGTATACGAACAGTTATTC
TRBJ2-7 | TRBV6-6 | . | . | 15 | CACIGYRDYSYEQYF | TGTGCCTGCATCGGGTACAGAGATTACTCCTATGAGCAGTACTTC
TRBJ1-6 | TRBV5-6 | . | . | 17 | CASSLSGRTKGDSHLHF | TGTGCCAGCAGCTTGTCGGGCCGGACCAAGGGTGATTCACACCTCCACTTT
TRBJ2-7 | TRBV12-3/TRBV12-4 | . | TRBD2 | 15 | CANSLAAGVGNEQYF | TGTGCCAACAGTTTAGCAGCGGGAGTGGGTAATGAGCAGTACTTC
TRBJ2-4 | TRBV28 | . | . | 17 | CASSRSVSGLAKNIQYF | TGTGCCAGTAGCCGGAGCGTCAGTGGACTAGCCAAAAACATTCAGTACTTC
TRBJ1-1 | TRBV29-1 | . | . | 15 | CSVAPGRAMNTEAFF | TGCAGCGTTGCCCCTGGTCGGGCGATGAACACTGAAGCTTTCTTT
TRBJ1-1 | TRBV20-1 | . | . | 14 | CSAERGKRNTEAFF | TGCAGTGCTGAGAGGGGGAAGCGGAACACTGAAGCTTTCTTT
TRBJ2-3 | TRBV14 | . | . | 13 | CAGSRGYTDMQFF | TGTGCCGGCAGCCGAGGATACACAGATATGCAGTTTTTT
TRBJ2-1 | TRBV10-3 | . | TRBD2 | 16 | CAISPGLAGNCNEQFF | TGTGCCATCAGCCCGGGGCTAGCGGGGAACTGCAATGAGCAGTTCTTC
TRBJ2-7 | TRBV4-3 | . | . | 15 | CASSHDTWTANAEYF | TGCGCCAGCAGCCATGATACATGGACAGCAAACGCGGAGTACTTC
TRBJ2-7 | TRBV11-1 | . | . | 13 | CAISLTIGDEQYF | TGTGCCATCAGCTTAACGATCGGGGACGAGCAGTATTTC
TRBJ1-2 | TRBV6-5 | . | . | 11 | CANTDERGYTF | TGTGCCAACACCGATGAGAGAGGCTACACCTTC
TRBJ2-7 | TRBV4-1 | . | TRBD1 | 17 | CTISQEPGTGFGYEQYF | TGCACCATCAGCCAAGAGCCCGGGACAGGGTTTGGATACGAGCAGTACTTC
TRBJ2-1 | TRBV12-3/TRBV12-4 | . | TRBD1 | 13 | CASSSSDRGEQFF | TGTGCCAGCAGTTCATCCGACAGGGGTGAGCAGTTCTTC
TRBJ2-2 | TRBV12-3/TRBV12-4 | . | . | 15 | CASRAGNSQVGELFF | TGTGCCAGCAGAGCCGGGAATAGTCAAGTCGGGGAGCTGTTTTTC
TRBJ2-1 | TRBV5-5 | once | TRBD2 | 17 | CARSRALGLAGENGQFF | TGTGCCCGCAGCCGGGCTCTAGGCCTAGCGGGAGAAAATGGGCAGTTCTTC
TRBJ2-3 | TRBV12-3/TRBV12-4 | . | TRBD2 | 16 | CASSSMTSGVTDTQYF | TGTGCCAGTAGTTCGATGACTAGCGGGGTCACAGATACGCAGTATTTT
TRBJ1-1 | TRBV4-2 | once | . | 14 | CASSQGPGASEAFF | TGTGCCAGCAGCCAAGGTCCAGGGGCGTCGGAAGCTTTCTTT
TRBJ2-3 | TRBV4-3 | few | TRBD1 | 15 | CVSSHRQGGTDTQYF | TGCGTCAGCAGCCACCGACAGGGGGGAACAGATACGCAGTATTTT
TRBJ1-5 | TRBV11-2 | . | . | 17 | CDSNLVGVTGSNQPLHF | TGTGACAGCAACTTAGTAGGGGTAACAGGGAGCAATCAGCCCCTGCATTTT
TRBJ2-2 | TRBV5-1 | once | . | 13 | CASNSGNTGELFF | TGCGCCAGCAATTCCGGGAACACCGGGGAGTTGTTTTTT
TRBJ1-5 | TRBV5-1 | . | . | 15 | CASSPGRGAAQPQHF | TGCGCCAGCAGCCCCGGGAGGGGCGCCGCTCAGCCCCAGCATTTT
TRBJ2-7 | TRBV6-1 | once | TRBD1 | 15 | CASTPVTGTPTEQYF | TGTGCCAGCACTCCAGTGACAGGGACCCCGACCGAGCAGTACTTC
TRBJ2-3 | TRBV4-2 | . | . | 14 | CASSRADASDTQYF | TGCGCCAGCAGCCGGGCGGATGCATCAGACACGCAGTATTTT
TRBJ2-5 | TRBV12-3/TRBV12-4 | . | . | 13 | CASNGQSAETQYF | TGTGCCAGCAATGGACAGAGCGCAGAAACCCAGTACTTC
TRBJ1-2 | TRBV12-3/TRBV12-4 | . | . | 13 | CARNLAHVYGYTF | TGTGCCAGGAATTTGGCCCATGTCTATGGCTACACCTTC
TRBJ2-1 | TRBV5-1 | many | TRBD2 | 15 | CASSSDLTSRNEQFF | TGCGCCAGCAGCTCCGACCTGACTAGCCGCAATGAGCAGTTCTTC
TRBJ1-1 | TRBV6-1 | . | . | 13 | CASSTQGRTETFF | TGTGCTAGCAGTACACAGGGTAGGACTGAAACTTTCTTT
TRBJ2-3 | TRBV6-1 | . | TRBD1 | 15 | CAAAPTGAMRDTKYF | TGTGCCGCAGCCCCCACAGGGGCGATGAGAGATACGAAGTATTTT
TRBJ2-3 | TRBV10-3 | . | . | 13 | CATRGDPNEQQYF | TGTGCCACCAGAGGTGATCCTAACGAGCAGCAGTATTTT
TRBJ2-1 | TRBV29-1 | . | TRBD2 | 17 | CSVEDASGGCRGNELFF | TGCAGCGTTGAAGATGCCAGCGGGGGGTGTCGAGGTAATGAGCTGTTCTTC
TRBJ1-4 | TRBV29-1 | . | . | 13 | CIVVMVEVEKLFF | TGCATCGTTGTGATGGTAGAGGTGGAAAAACTGTTTTTT
TRBJ1-4 | TRBV6-5 | few | . | 14 | CASRMIATNEKQFF | TGTGCCAGTAGAATGATTGCAACTAATGAAAAACAGTTTTTT
TRBJ2-1 | TRBV5-1 | . | TRBD2 | 14 | CASSATGLEGQQFF | TGCGCCAGCAGCGCAACGGGACTAGAGGGGCAGCAGTTCTTC
TRBJ1-2 | TRBV4-3 | . | . | 16 | CASSQARAGRNYGYTF | TGTGCAAGCAGCCAGGCAAGGGCAGGGAGGAACTATGGCTACACCTTC
TRBJ1-4 | TRBV29-1 | many | . | 11 | CSVGTVEKLFF | TGCAGCGTTGGGACAGTCGAAAAACTGTTTTTT